This T cell receptor beta chain was recorded in a study of immune heterogeneity within non-small cell lung tumors. Study outcomes and limitations: Identical dominant CDR3 beta clonotypes spanned tumor sites within a patient, beside site-unique high-frequency clones.

For each sample, template was approximately 0.55 ug of bulk tumor genomic DNA. Surgical sampling yielded several biopsies per primary tumor (spaced far apart). The study enrolled patients with untreated, newly diagnosed non-small cell lung cancer who underwent curative surgery. The donors were patients with newly diagnosed non-small cell lung cancer undergoing curative-intent surgery. Amplifying TCR beta CDR3 involved multiplex PCR carried out with 32 V and 13 J primers. Each CDR3 protein is one row after TCRdb ran MiXCR on the multiplex PCR reads. The top ten hold more than 6.5% of the sample, which has 6,000 to 6,500 distinct CDR3 sequences, about 20% seen once. Comment on this clonotype: Its antigen remains unidentified.

Sequenced material: lung tumor tissue. This TCR was sampled from a man aged 65-85 years with non-small cell lung cancer.

CDR3 sequence reads: CASRRQGTNQPQHF. As DNA, the CDR3 is TGTGCCAGCAGACGACAGGGGACTAATCAGCCCCAGCATTTT. This chain uses TRBV27 with TRBJ1-5, with TRBD1 matching 8 bases. CDR3 length equals 14 residues. The junction had 5 bases not matched to a gene; V was cut back by 6 bases and J by 4 bases. The V gene's germline CDR1 is MNHEY and CDR2 SMNVEV (reference sequence).